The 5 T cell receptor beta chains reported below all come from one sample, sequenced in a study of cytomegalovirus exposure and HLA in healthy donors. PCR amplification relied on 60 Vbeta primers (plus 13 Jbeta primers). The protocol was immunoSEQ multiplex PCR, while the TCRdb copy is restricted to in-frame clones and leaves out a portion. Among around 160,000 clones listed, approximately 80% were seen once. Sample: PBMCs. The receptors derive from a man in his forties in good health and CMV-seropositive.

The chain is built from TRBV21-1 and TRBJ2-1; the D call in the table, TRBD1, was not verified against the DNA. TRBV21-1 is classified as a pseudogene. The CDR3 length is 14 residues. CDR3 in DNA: TGTGCCAGCAGCGCGAGGGACAGGAACAATGAGCAGTTCTTC. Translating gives CASSARDRNNEQFF.

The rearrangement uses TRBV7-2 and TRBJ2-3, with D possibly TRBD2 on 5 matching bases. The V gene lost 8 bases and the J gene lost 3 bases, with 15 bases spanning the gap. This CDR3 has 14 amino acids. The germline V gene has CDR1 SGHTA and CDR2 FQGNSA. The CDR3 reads CASVLGGRTDTQYF. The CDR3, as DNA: TGTGCCAGCGTGCTCGGAGGTAGAACAGATACGCAGTATTTT. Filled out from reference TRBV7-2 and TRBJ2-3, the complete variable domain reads GAGVSQSPSNKVTEKGKDVELRCDPISGHTALYWYRQSLGQGLEFLIYFQGNSAPDKSGLPSDRFSAERTGGSVSTLTIQRTQQEDSAVYLCASVLGGRTDTQYFGPGTRLTVL.

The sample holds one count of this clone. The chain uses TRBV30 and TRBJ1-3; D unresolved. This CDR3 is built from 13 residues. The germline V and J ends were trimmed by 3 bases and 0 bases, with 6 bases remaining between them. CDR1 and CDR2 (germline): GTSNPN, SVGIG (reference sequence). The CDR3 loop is CAWRYSSGNTIYF. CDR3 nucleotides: TGTGCCTGGAGATATAGCTCTGGAAACACCATATATTTT.

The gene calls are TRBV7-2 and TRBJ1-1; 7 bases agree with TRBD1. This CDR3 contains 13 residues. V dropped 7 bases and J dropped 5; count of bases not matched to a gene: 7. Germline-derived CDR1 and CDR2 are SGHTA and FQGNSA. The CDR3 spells CASTSYRGTEAFF. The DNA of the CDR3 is TGTGCCAGCACCTCTTACAGGGGTACTGAAGCTTTCTTT. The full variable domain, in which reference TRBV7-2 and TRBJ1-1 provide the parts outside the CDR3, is GAGVSQSPSNKVTEKGKDVELRCDPISGHTALYWYRQSLGQGLEFLIYFQGNSAPDKSGLPSDRFSAERTGGSVSTLTIQRTQQEDSAVYLCASTSYRGTEAFFGQGTRLTVV.

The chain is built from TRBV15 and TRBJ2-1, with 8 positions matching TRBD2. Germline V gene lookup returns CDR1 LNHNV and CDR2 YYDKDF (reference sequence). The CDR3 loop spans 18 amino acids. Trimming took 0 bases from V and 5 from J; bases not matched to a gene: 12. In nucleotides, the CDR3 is TGTGCCACCAGCAGAGATAGAGGCGGCGGGGGGTTGCACAATGAGCAGTTCTTC. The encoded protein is CATSRDRGGGGLHNEQFF.